These 30 T cell receptor beta chains originate from one sample sequenced in a study of CD8+ T cells in alopecia areata. The treatment here: oral pan-JAK inhibitor, 5-10 mg twice daily. Extracted RNA was reverse transcribed into cDNA, the sequencing template. Clones were sequenced by immunoSEQ multiplex PCR, and TCRdb holds only the in-frame ones, with some missing. The sample includes about 220,000 clones, about 50% of them seen just once. The material sequenced was CD4+ T cells sorted from blood, taken at week 4, from a patient treated with tofacitinib. Every receptor here comes from a human donor with alopecia areata.

This clone appeared a single time. The V call is TRBV5-6, the J call TRBJ2-1; tentatively, D is TRBD1 (5 bases). V lost 2 bases and J lost 1, with 16 bases in between. This CDR3 has 17 amino acids. CDR1 is SGHDT and CDR2 is YYEEEE in the germline V gene. The CDR3 protein is CASSFLGVLGSYNEQFF. In DNA form, the CDR3 reads TGTGCCAGCAGCTTTTTAGGGGTACTCGGATCCTACAATGAGCAGTTCTTC.

The chain employs TRBV4-3 and TRBJ2-3; D unclear. The CDR3 covers 14 residues. In germline, CDR1 is LGHNA, CDR2 YSLEER. The V end was cut by 1 base, the J end by 2 bases, with 7 bases between. Here the CDR3 DNA reads TGCGCCAGCAGCCAAGGAAAGGCCACAGATACGCAGTATTTT. This translates into CASSQGKATDTQYF.

This clone was recorded a few times. The DNA for the CDR3 is TGTGCCACCAGCAGACTGGACAGGGGAGGCAATCAGCCCCAGCATTTT. This encodes CATSRLDRGGNQPQHF. The chain is built from TRBV15 and TRBJ1-5, with 9 positions matching TRBD1. V shed 2 bases and J 2 bases; nucleotides not matched to a gene: 4. Germline CDR1 and CDR2: LNHNV and YYDKDF (reference sequence). CDR3 length: 16 amino acids.

This CDR3 is CASSGTGQGDTDTQYF. CDR3 in DNA: TGTGCCAGCAGTGGAACGGGACAGGGTGACACAGATACGCAGTATTTT. The rearrangement uses TRBV2 and TRBJ2-3; 9 bases agree with TRBD1. Germline-derived CDR1 and CDR2 are SNHLY and FYNNEI. V was clipped by 4 bases and J by 2 bases; unmatched bases: 7. This CDR3 region has 16 residues.

The J gene is TRBJ1-6, the V gene TRBV7-2; the D is unclear. Germline values: CDR1 SGHTA, CDR2 FQGNSA. The CDR3 totals 17 residues. V lost 6 bases to trimming and J lost 5 bases, with 20 bases between them. CDR3 sequence reads: CASRLSGRQNDNSPLHF. In DNA, the CDR3 is TGTGCCAGCAGATTAAGTGGCAGGCAAAATGATAATTCACCCCTCCACTTT.

The chain joins TRBV25-1 to TRBJ2-1; no reliable D call. The germline V and J ends were trimmed by 4 bases and 0 bases, with 7 bases remaining between them. CDR3 size: 14 residues. The germline gives CDR1 MGHDK, CDR2 SYGVNS. CDR3 region: CASSGMGSYNEQFF. The CDR3 DNA follows: TGTGCCAGCAGTGGAATGGGCTCCTACAATGAGCAGTTCTTC.

The V call is TRBV7-3, the J call TRBJ1-2, with TRBD1 identical over 8 bases. The CDR3 has 13 amino acids. CDR1 is SGHTA and CDR2 is FQGTGA in the germline V gene. J was trimmed by 7 bases and V by 5 bases; bases with no gene match: 6. CDR3 loop: CASSPMTGVGYTF. In DNA, the CDR3 is TGTGCCAGCAGCCCGATGACAGGGGTTGGCTACACCTTC.

The chain carries TRBV7-6 and TRBJ1-5; 12 bases map to TRBD1. The length of the CDR3 is 16 residues. Germline V gene sequence: CDR1 SGHVS, CDR2 FNYEAQ. The junction had 8 bases not matched to a gene; V was cut back by 5 bases and J by 6 bases. DNA of the CDR3: TGTGCCAGCAGCGCCTACCGGGACAGGGGGCTTCAGCCCCAGCATTTT. Translation gives CASSAYRDRGLQPQHF.

The CDR3 nucleotides are TGTGCCAGCAGCTTGGTCTCCTACGAGCAGTACTTC. It encodes CASSLVSYEQYF. The V call is TRBV7-2, the J call TRBJ2-7, with D unclear. There are 12 residues in the CDR3. Trimming cost V 3 bases and J 0 bases, with 3 bases left between them. Germline CDR1 is SGHTA and CDR2 is FQGNSA.

The chain combines TRBV30 with TRBJ2-7, with D possibly called TRBD1 or TRBD2 (6 bases each). CDR3 length equals 14 residues. Per the germline V gene, CDR1 is GTSNPN and CDR2 is SVGIG (reference sequence). The V end lost 2 bases, the J end lost 3 bases, and 14 bases lay between the germline ends. CDR3 sequence (DNA): TGTGCCTGGAGTCGGGGGCGAAATGACTACGAGCAGTACTTC. This gives the protein CAWSRGRNDYEQYF.

In this sample, this clone turned up many times. The chain recombines TRBV14 with TRBJ2-6; D gene unclear. Trimming took 2 bases from V and 1 from J, leaving 3 bases between them. This CDR3 has 14 amino acids. In germline, CDR1 is SGHDN, CDR2 FVKESK. DNA of the CDR3: TGTGCCAGCAGCCAATTATCTGGGGCCAACGTCCTGACTTTC. Its protein is CASSQLSGANVLTF. Complete variable domain (other parts from reference TRBV14 and TRBJ2-6): EAGVTQFPSHSVIEKGQTVTLRCDPISGHDNLYWYRRVMGKEIKFLLHFVKESKQDESGMPNNRFLAERTGGTYSTLKVQPAELEDSGVYFCASSQLSGANVLTFGAGSRLTVL.

In this sample, this clone turned up a few times. V and J are TRBV5-1 and TRBJ2-7, with D possibly TRBD1 on 5 matching bases. V was cut by 4 bases and J by 0 bases, with 14 bases left in between. CDR1 SGHRS and CDR2 YFSETQ come from the germline V gene. This CDR3 is built from 15 residues. CDR3 bases: TGCGCCAGCAGCGTGGGGCAGGGCCCCTCCTACGAGCAGTACTTC. It yields the protein CASSVGQGPSYEQYF.

The chain is built from TRBV9 and TRBJ1-6; TRBD1 agrees at 8 bases. CDR1 and CDR2 from the germline V gene are SGDLS and YYNGEE. The CDR3 spans 13 residues. V lost 8 bases, J lost 10 bases, and 8 bases stayed unmatched. This CDR3 is CASGGQEGSPLHF. In nucleotides, the CDR3 is TGTGCCAGTGGGGGACAGGAAGGGTCACCCCTCCACTTT.

The chain couples TRBV30 to TRBJ1-1, with a possible D match to TRBD1 (6 bases). Trimming pared 3 bases from V and 6 bases from J, leaving 20 bases between. Germline V lookup: CDR1 GTSNPN, CDR2 SVGIG (reference sequence). This CDR3 is built from 15 residues. CDR3 DNA sequence: TGTGCCTGGAGGGCCAAGGGGGGCACGGTCTCTGAAGCTTTCTTT. This encodes CAWRAKGGTVSEAFF.

The gene calls are TRBV5-1 and TRBJ1-2; D not resolved. Trimming took off 6 bases at V and 3 bases at J, with 9 bases between the two ends. Germline V gene sequence: CDR1 SGHRS, CDR2 YFSETQ. The CDR3 is made up of 12 amino acids. DNA for the CDR3: TGCGCCAGCACTAGCGGGTACTATGGCTACACCTTC. Residues: CASTSGYYGYTF.

Regarding this clone: The same CDR3 can be traced to other DNA sequences in this sample. The chain has TRBV4-3 and TRBJ2-3; D possibly corresponds to TRBD1 (5 bases). The germline V gene has CDR1 LGHNA and CDR2 YSLEER. V shed 0 bases and J shed 1 base, with 11 bases lying between them. This CDR3 is 16 amino acids long. This chain's CDR3 is CASSQDRQGGTDTQYF. CDR3 nucleotides: TGCGCCAGCAGCCAAGACCGGCAGGGTGGCACAGATACGCAGTATTTT.

The J gene is TRBJ1-2, the V gene TRBV30; TRBD1 is a possible D gene (5 bases). Trimming cost V 0 bases and J 3 bases, with 8 bases left between them. CDR3 length equals 13 residues. Germline V gene data show CDR1 as GTSNPN and CDR2 as SVGIG (reference sequence). The CDR3 region has the DNA TGTGCCTGGAGTGTGGGGGAATACTATGGCTACACCTTC. Protein product: CAWSVGEYYGYTF.

This clone occurred once. V usage is TRBV30 and J usage is TRBJ1-1, with D maybe TRBD1 (5 bases). Trimming left V 2 bases short and J 10 bases short, with 17 bases between. This CDR3 region has 13 residues. CDR1 GTSNPN and CDR2 SVGIG come from the germline V gene (reference sequence). The CDR3 protein is CAWSPGEQVRAFF. CDR3 DNA sequence: TGTGCCTGGAGTCCAGGTGAACAGGTGAGAGCTTTCTTT.

The chain uses TRBV9 and TRBJ2-1; D is perhaps TRBD2 (6 bases). Trimming took 4 bases from V and 4 from J, leaving 15 bases between them. This CDR3 contains 15 residues. Per germline, CDR1 SGDLS and CDR2 YYNGEE. The CDR3 bases are TGTGCCAGCAGCACCGCCGGGACTTCATACAATGAGCAGTTCTTC. It is translated as CASSTAGTSYNEQFF.

This clone was picked up a small number of times. This chain connects TRBV19 to TRBJ1-1; tentative D call: TRBD1 (6 bases). V was trimmed by 7 bases and J by 7 bases, leaving 16 bases between them. Germline values: CDR1 LNHDA, CDR2 SQIVND (reference sequence). The CDR3 length is 13 residues. CDR3 sequence reads: CASIRQGMGEAFF. In nucleotides, the CDR3 is TGTGCCAGTATCCGCCAGGGGATGGGTGAAGCTTTCTTT. The full variable domain, completed using reference TRBV19 and TRBJ1-1, is DGGITQSPKYLFRKEGQNVTLSCEQNLNHDAMYWYRQDPGQGLRLIYYSQIVNDFQKGDIAEGYSVSREKKESFPLTVTSAQKNPTAFYLCASIRQGMGEAFFGQGTRLTVV.

The chain has TRBV9 and TRBJ1-2; D is possibly TRBD1 (6 bases). Between the trimmed V and J ends, which lost 0 bases and 4 bases, there was a span of 16 bases. Looked up from germline, CDR1 is SGDLS and CDR2 is YYNGEE. The CDR3 extends over 16 amino acids. In nucleotides, the CDR3 is TGTGCCAGCAGCGTAGACCAGGACAGCTACTCCTATGGCTACACCTTC. This sequence encodes CASSVDQDSYSYGYTF.

The chain is built from TRBV7-2 and TRBJ1-1, with unresolved D. The V and J ends lost 5 bases and 0 bases respectively, with 16 bases between them. The germline gives CDR1 SGHTA, CDR2 FQGNSA. The CDR3 covers 16 residues. This CDR3 reads CASSPRVGKMNTEAFF. In DNA, the CDR3 is TGTGCCAGCAGCCCCCGAGTCGGAAAAATGAACACTGAAGCTTTCTTT.

V is TRBV23-1 and J is TRBJ2-7; no firm D call. TRBV23-1 is an open reading frame, and its role is uncertain. V lost 0 bases, J lost 2 bases, and 11 bases lay in between. This CDR3 has 15 amino acids. CDR3 region: CASSQSGLTTYEQYF. The DNA of the CDR3 is TGCGCCAGCAGTCAATCAGGCCTTACTACCTACGAGCAGTACTTC.

The V call is TRBV2, the J call TRBJ2-7, with D perhaps TRBD1 (6 bases). This CDR3 is 14 amino acids long. V lost 8 bases and J 2 bases, leaving 16 bases between the germline ends. Germline CDR1 SNHLY, CDR2 FYNNEI. CDR3 region: CASCSGTSTYEQYF. The CDR3 DNA sequence: TGTGCCAGCTGTTCCGGGACATCAACCTACGAGCAGTACTTC.

The gene calls are TRBV30 and TRBJ1-2; the match to TRBD1 covers 8 bases. Germline assignment: CDR1 GTSNPN and CDR2 SVGIG (reference sequence). This CDR3 is built from 13 residues. Losses at the gene ends were 2 bases for V and 4 bases for J; bases not matched to a gene: 3. CDR3 amino acids: CAWSPGGAYGYTF. Written as DNA, the CDR3 is TGTGCCTGGAGTCCAGGGGGCGCCTATGGCTACACCTTC.

The V gene is TRBV25-1, the J gene TRBJ1-1, with 7 positions matching TRBD1. Germline V CDR1 and CDR2: MGHDK, SYGVNS. The ends lost 2 bases at V and 1 base at J; junction bases unmatched: 4. The CDR3 sequence is 15 residues long. This chain's CDR3 is CASSETGVKNTEAFF. The CDR3 DNA reads TGTGCCAGCAGTGAAACAGGGGTGAAGAACACTGAAGCTTTCTTT.

The CDR3 coding sequence is TGCAGCGTTGGAGGACAGGTCACCGGGGAGCTGTTTTTT. It specifies CSVGGQVTGELFF. The chain combines TRBV29-1 with TRBJ2-2; 7 bases line up with TRBD1. Per germline, CDR1 SQVTM and CDR2 ANQGSEA. V lost 4 bases and J lost 4; bases outside the gene matches: 3. There are 13 residues in the CDR3.

The V call is TRBV4-3, the J call TRBJ2-7; D gene uncertain. Between the trimmed V and J ends, which lost 0 bases and 3 bases, there was a span of 15 bases. The CDR3 spans 16 residues. Germline CDR1 LGHNA, CDR2 YSLEER. Here the CDR3 DNA reads TGCGCCAGCAGCCAAGACCTTCCGGAACGGCACTACGAGCAGTACTTC. This sequence encodes CASSQDLPERHYEQYF.

The chain is built from TRBV2 and TRBJ2-5, with a weak D call TRBD1 (5 bases). Germline V lookup: CDR1 SNHLY, CDR2 FYNNEI. CDR3 length: 11 amino acids. V lost 6 bases to trimming and J lost 6 bases, with 8 bases between them. The CDR3 coding sequence is TGTGCCAGCAGAGGGGTACAGACCCAGTACTTC. Its protein product is CASRGVQTQYF.

The chain joins TRBV2 to TRBJ2-4; D unresolved. The length of the CDR3 is 14 residues. V was trimmed by 8 bases and J by 0 bases, leaving 11 bases between them. Per the germline V gene, CDR1 is SNHLY and CDR2 is FYNNEI. This chain's CDR3 is CASRPQLAKNIQYF. CDR3 bases: TGTGCCAGCCGGCCGCAGCTAGCCAAAAACATTCAGTACTTC.